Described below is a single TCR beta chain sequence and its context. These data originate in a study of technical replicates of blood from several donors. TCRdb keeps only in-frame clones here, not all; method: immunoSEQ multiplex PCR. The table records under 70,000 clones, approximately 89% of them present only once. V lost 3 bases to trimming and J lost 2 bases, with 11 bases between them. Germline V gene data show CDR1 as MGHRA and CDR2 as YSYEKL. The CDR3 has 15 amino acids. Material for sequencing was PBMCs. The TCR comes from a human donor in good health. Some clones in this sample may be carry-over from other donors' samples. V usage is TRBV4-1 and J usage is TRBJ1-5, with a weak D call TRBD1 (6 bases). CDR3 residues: CASSQPGGGNQPQHF. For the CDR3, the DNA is TGCGCCAGCAGCCAGCCGGGGGGCGGCAATCAGCCCCAGCATTTT.